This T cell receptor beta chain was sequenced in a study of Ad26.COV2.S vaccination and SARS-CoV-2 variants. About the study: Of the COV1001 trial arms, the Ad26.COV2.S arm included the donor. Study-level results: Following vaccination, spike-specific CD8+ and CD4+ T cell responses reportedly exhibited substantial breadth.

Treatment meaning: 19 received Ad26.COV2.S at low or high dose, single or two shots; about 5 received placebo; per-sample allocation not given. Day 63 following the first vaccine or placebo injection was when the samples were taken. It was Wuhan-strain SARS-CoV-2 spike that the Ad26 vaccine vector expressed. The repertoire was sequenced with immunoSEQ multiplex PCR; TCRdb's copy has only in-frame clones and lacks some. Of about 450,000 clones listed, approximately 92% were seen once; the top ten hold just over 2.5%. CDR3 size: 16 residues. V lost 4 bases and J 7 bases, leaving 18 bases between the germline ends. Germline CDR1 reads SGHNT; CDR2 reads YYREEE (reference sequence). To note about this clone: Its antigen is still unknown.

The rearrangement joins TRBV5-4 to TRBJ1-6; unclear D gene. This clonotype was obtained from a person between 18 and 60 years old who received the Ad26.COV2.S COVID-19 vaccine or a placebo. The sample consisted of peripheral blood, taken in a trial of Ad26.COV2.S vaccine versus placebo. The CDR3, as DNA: TGTGCCAGCAGCGGCGTCCCCGGGTCTCGAAATTCACCCCTCCACTTT. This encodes CASSGVPGSRNSPLHF.